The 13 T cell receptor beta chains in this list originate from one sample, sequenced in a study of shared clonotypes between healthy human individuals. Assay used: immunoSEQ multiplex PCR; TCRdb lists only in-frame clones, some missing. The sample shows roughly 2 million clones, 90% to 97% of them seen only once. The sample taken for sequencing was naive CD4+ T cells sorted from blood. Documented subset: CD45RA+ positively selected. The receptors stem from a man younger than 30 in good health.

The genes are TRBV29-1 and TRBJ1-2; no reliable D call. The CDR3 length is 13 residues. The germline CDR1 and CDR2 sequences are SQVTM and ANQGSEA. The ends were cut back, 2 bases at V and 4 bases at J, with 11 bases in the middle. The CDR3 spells CSVERGGSYGYTF. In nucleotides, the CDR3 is TGCAGCGTTGAACGGGGAGGGTCCTATGGCTACACCTTC.

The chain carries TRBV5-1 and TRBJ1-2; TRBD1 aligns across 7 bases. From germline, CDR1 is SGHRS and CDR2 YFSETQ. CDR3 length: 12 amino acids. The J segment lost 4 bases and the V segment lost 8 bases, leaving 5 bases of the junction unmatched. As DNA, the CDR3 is TGCGCCAGTACAGGGGATTTCTATGGCTACACCTTC. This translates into CASTGDFYGYTF.

This chain's CDR3 is CAWSVGVISGNTIYF. Written as DNA, the CDR3 is TGTGCCTGGAGTGTAGGGGTGATCTCTGGAAACACCATATATTTT. The V and J genes are TRBV30 and TRBJ1-3; a possible D gene is TRBD1 (5 bases). Trimming removed 0 bases from V and 0 bases from J, with 9 bases in between. This CDR3 comprises 15 residues. CDR1 is GTSNPN and CDR2 is SVGIG in the germline V gene (reference sequence).

CDR3 coding DNA: TGCGCCAGCAGCCCCGGGACAGGGCAAACCGGGGAGCTGTTTTTT. It codes for CASSPGTGQTGELFF. This chain joins TRBV5-1 and TRBJ2-2; 9 bases map to TRBD1. After removal of 4 bases from V and 5 bases from J, the junction contained 6 bases not matched to a gene. In germline, CDR1 is SGHRS, CDR2 YFSETQ. CDR3 length: 15 amino acids.

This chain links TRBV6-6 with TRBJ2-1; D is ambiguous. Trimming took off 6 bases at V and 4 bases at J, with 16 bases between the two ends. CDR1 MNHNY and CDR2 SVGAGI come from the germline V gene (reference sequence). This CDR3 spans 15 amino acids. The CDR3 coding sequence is TGTGCCAGCAGCACCCCCGGCATGGCTTACAATGAGCAGTTCTTC. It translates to CASSTPGMAYNEQFF.

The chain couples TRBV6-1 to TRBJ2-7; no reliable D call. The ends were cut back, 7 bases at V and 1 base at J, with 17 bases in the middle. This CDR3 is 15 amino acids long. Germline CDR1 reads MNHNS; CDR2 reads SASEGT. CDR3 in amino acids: CASTSPGLGSYEQYF. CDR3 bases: TGTGCCAGCACCTCCCCGGGCCTAGGATCCTACGAGCAGTACTTC.

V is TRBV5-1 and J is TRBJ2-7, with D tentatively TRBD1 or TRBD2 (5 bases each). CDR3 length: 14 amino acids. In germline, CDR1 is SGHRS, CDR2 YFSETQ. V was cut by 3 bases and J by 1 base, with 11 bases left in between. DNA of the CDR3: TGCGCCAGCAGCTGGGACGTGAGATCCTACGAGCAGTACTTC. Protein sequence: CASSWDVRSYEQYF.

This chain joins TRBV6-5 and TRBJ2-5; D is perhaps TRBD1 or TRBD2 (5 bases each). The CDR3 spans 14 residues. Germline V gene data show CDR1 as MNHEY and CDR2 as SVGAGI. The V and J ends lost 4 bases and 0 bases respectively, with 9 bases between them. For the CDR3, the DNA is TGTGCCAGCAGTTCATGGGACCACCAAGAGACCCAGTACTTC. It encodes CASSSWDHQETQYF.

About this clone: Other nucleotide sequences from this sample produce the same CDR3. CDR3 protein: CASSYSPDSPLHF. The DNA for the CDR3 is TGTGCCAGCAGTTACTCTCCCGATTCACCCCTCCACTTT. The chain links TRBV6-6 to TRBJ1-6; D is uncertain. This CDR3 comprises 13 residues. Trimming cost V 0 bases and J 8 bases, with 5 bases left between them. Per germline, CDR1 MNHNY and CDR2 SVGAGI (reference sequence).

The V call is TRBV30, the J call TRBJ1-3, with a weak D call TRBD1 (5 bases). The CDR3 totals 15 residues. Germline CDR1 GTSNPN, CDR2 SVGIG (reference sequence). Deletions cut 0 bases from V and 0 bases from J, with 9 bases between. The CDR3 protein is CAWSVGHPSGNTIYF. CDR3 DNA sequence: TGTGCCTGGAGTGTTGGACACCCCTCTGGAAACACCATATATTTT. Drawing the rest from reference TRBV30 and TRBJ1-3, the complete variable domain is SQTIHQWPATLVQPVGSPLSLECTVEGTSNPNLYWYRQAAGRGLQLLFYSVGIGQISSEVPQNLSASRPQDRQFILSSKKLLLSDSGFYLCAWSVGHPSGNTIYFGEGSWLTVV.

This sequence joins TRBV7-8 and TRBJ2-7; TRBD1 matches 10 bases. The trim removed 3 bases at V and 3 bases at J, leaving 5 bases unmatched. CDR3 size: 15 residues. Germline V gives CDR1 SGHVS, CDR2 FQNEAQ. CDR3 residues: CASSFRTGGFYEQYF. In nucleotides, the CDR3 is TGTGCCAGCAGCTTTAGGACAGGGGGATTCTACGAGCAGTACTTC. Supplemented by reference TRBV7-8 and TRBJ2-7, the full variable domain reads GAGVSQSPRYKVAKRGQDVALRCDPISGHVSLFWYQQALGQGPEFLTYFQNEAQLDKSGLPSDRFFAERPEGSVSTLKIQRTQQEDSAVYLCASSFRTGGFYEQYFGPGTRLTVT.

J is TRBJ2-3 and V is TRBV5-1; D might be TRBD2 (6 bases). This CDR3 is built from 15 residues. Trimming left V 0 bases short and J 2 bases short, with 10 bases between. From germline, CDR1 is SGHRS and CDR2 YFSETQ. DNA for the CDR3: TGCGCCAGCAGCTTGGAAGTAGCGGTCACAGATACGCAGTATTTT. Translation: CASSLEVAVTDTQYF.

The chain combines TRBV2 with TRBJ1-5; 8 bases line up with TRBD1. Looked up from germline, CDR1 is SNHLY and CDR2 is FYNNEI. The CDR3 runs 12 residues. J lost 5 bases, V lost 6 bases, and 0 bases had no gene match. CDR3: CASRGQDQPQHF. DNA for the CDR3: TGTGCCAGCAGGGGACAGGATCAGCCCCAGCATTTT. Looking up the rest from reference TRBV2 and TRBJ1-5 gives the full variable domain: EPEVTQTPSHQVTQMGQEVILRCVPISNHLYFYWYRQILGQKVEFLVSFYNNEISEKSEIFDDQFSVERPDGSNFTLKIRSTKLEDSAMYFCASRGQDQPQHFGDGTRLSIL.